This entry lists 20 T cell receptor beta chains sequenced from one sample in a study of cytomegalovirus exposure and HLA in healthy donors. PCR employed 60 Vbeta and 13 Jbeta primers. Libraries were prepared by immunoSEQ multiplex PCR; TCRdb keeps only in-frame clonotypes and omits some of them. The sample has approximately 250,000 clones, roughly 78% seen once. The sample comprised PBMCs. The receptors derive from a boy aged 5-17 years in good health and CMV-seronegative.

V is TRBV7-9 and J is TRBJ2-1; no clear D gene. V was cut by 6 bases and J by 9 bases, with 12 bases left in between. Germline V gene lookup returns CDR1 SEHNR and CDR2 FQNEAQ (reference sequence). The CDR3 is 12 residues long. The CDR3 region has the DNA TGTGCCAGCAGTCTCGACTGGATTGAGCAGTTCTTC. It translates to CASSLDWIEQFF.

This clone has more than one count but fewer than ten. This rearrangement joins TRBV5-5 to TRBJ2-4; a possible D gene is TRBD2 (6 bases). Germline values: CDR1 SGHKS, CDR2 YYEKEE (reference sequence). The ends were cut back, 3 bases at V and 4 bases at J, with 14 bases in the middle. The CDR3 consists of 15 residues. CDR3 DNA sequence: TGTGCCAGCAGCTGGGCCGGGGGTAGTAAAAACATTCAGTACTTC. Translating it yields CASSWAGGSKNIQYF.

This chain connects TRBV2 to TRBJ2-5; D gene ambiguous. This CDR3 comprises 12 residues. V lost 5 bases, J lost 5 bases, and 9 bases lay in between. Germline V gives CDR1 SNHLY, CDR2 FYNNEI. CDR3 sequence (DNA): TGTGCCAGCAGTACGACTCGGGAGACCCAGTACTTC. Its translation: CASSTTRETQYF. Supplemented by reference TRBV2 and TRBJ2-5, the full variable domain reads EPEVTQTPSHQVTQMGQEVILRCVPISNHLYFYWYRQILGQKVEFLVSFYNNEISEKSEIFDDQFSVERPDGSNFTLKIRSTKLEDSAMYFCASSTTRETQYFGPGTRLLVL.

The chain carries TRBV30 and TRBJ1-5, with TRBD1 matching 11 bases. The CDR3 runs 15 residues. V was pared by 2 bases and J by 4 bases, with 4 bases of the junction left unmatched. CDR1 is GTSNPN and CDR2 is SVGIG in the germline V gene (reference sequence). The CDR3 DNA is TGTGCCTGGAGTACCGGGACAGGGGGGAATCAGCCCCAGCATTTT. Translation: CAWSTGTGGNQPQHF.

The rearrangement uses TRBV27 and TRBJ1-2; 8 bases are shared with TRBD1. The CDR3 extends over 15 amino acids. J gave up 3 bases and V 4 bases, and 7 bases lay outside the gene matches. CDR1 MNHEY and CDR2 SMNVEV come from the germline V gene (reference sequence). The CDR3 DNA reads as TGTGCCAGCAGTTCTCACGGACAGGGTGACTATGGCTACACCTTC. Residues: CASSSHGQGDYGYTF.

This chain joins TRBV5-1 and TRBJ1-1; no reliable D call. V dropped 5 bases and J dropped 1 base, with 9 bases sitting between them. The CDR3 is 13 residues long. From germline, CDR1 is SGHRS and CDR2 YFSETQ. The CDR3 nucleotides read TGCGCCAGCAGGCCCCAGGCGAACACTGAAGCTTTCTTT. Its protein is CASRPQANTEAFF.

The CDR3 reads CASSMSGTAGELFF. The CDR3 nucleotides are TGTGCCAGTAGTATGTCCGGGACAGCCGGGGAGCTGTTTTTT. This chain connects TRBV19 to TRBJ2-2, with 7 bases aligning to TRBD1. CDR3 length: 14 residues. Trimming took 3 bases from V and 6 from J; bases not matched to a gene: 4. Germline V CDR1 and CDR2: LNHDA, SQIVND (reference sequence).

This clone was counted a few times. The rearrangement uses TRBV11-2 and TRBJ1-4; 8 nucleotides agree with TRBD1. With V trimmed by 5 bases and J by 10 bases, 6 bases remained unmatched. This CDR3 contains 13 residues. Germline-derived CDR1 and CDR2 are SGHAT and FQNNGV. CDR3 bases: TGTGCCAGCAGCCGGGGGACAGGAGGAAAACTGTTTTTT. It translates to CASSRGTGGKLFF.

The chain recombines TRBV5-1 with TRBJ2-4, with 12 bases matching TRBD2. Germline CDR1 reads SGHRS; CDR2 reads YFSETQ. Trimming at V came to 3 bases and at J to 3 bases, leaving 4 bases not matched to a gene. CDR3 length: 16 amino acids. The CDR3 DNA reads TGCGCCAGCAGCTGGACTAGCGGGAAGGGCAAAAACATTCAGTACTTC. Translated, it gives CASSWTSGKGKNIQYF.

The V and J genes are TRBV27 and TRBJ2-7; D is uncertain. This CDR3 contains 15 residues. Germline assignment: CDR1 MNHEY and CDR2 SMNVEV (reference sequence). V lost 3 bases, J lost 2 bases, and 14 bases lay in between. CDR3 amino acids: CASSFNSGYTYEQYF. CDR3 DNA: TGTGCCAGCAGTTTCAACAGTGGTTACACCTACGAGCAGTACTTC.

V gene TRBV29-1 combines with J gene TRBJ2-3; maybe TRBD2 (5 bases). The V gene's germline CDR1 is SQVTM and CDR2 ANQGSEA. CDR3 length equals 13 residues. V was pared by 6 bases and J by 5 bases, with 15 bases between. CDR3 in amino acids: CSVRARLGDTQYF. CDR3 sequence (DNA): TGCAGCGTGAGGGCGAGGCTCGGAGATACGCAGTATTTT.

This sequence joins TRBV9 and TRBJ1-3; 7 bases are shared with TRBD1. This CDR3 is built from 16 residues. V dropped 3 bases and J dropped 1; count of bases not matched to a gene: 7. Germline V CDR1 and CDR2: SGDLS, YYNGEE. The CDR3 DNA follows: TGTGCCAGCAGCGGATCAGGGGGTAGGTCTGGAAACACCATATATTTT. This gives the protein CASSGSGGRSGNTIYF. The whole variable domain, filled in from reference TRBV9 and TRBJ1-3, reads DSGVTQTPKHLITATGQRVTLRCSPRSGDLSVYWYQQSLDQGLQFLIQYYNGEERAKGNILERFSAQQFPDLHSELNLSSLELGDSALYFCASSGSGGRSGNTIYFGEGSWLTVV.

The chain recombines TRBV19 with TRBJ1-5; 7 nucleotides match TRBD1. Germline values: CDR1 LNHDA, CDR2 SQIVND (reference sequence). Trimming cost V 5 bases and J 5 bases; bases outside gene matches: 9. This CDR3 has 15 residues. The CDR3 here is CASSSKGGRHQPQHF. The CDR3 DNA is TGTGCCAGTAGTTCAAAAGGGGGCCGACATCAGCCCCAGCATTTT.

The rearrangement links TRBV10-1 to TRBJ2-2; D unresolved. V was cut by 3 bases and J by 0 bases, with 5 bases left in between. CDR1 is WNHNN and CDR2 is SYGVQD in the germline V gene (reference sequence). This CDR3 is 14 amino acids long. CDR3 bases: TGCGCCAGCAGTGAACACGCGAACACCGGGGAGCTGTTTTTT. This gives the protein CASSEHANTGELFF.

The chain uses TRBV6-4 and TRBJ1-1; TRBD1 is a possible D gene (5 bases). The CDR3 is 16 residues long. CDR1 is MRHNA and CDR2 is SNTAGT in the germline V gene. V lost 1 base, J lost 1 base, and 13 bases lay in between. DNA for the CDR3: TGTGCCAGCAGTGACTTGGGTCAGGGAAGGAACACTGAAGCTTTCTTT. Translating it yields CASSDLGQGRNTEAFF.

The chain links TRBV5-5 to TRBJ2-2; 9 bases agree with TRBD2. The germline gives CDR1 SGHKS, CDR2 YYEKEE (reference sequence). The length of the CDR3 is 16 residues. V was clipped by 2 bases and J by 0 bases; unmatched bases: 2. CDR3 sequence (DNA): TGTGCCAGCAGCTTACTAGCGGGTGCGAACACCGGGGAGCTGTTTTTT. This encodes CASSLLAGANTGELFF.

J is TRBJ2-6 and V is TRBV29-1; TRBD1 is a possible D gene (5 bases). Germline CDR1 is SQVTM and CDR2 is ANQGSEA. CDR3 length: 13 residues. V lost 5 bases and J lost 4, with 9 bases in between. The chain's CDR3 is CSVSGSGANVLTF. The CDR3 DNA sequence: TGCAGCGTTTCAGGGTCCGGGGCCAACGTCCTGACTTTC.

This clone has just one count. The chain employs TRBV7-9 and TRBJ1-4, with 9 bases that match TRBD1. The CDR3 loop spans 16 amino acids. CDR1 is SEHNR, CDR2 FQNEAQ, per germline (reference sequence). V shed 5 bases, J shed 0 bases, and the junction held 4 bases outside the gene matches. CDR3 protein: CASSRDRGTTNEKLFF. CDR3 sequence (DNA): TGTGCCAGCAGCCGTGACAGGGGGACAACTAATGAAAAACTGTTTTTT.

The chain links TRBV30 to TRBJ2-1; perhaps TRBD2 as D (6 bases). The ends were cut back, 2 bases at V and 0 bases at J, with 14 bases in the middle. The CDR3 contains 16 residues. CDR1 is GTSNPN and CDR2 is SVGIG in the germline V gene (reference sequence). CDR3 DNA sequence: TGTGCCTGGAGTAAGATGGCGGGGAGCTCCTACAATGAGCAGTTCTTC. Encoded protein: CAWSKMAGSSYNEQFF.

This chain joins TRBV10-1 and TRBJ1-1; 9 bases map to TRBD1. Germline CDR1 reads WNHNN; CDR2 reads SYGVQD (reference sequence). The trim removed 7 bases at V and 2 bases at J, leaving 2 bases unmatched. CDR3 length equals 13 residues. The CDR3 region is CASKGQGNTEAFF. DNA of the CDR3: TGCGCCAGCAAGGGACAGGGAAACACTGAAGCTTTCTTT.